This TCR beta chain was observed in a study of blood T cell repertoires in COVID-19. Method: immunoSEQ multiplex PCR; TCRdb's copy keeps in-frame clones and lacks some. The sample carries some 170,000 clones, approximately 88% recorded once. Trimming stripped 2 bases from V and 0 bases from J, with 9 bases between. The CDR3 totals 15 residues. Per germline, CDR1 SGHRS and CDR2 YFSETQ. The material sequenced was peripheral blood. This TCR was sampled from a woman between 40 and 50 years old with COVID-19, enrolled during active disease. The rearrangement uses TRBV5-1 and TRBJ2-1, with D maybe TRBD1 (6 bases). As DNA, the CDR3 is TGCGCCAGCAGCTTCACACAGGGCTCCTACAATGAGCAGTTCTTC. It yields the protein CASSFTQGSYNEQFF.